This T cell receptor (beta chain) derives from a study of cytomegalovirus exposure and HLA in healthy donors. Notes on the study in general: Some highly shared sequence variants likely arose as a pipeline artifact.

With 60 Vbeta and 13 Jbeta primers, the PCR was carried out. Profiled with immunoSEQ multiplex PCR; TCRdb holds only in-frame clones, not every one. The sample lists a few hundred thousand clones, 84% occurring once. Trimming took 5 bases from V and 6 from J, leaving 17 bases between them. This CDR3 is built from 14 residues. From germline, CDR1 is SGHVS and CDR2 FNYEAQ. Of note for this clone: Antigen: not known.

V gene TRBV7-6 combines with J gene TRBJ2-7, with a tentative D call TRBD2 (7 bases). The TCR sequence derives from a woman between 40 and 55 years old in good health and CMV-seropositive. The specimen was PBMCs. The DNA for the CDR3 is TGTGCCAGCAGCCTAGGGGGGGGGCTGAGCGAGCAGTACTTC. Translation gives CASSLGGGLSEQYF.